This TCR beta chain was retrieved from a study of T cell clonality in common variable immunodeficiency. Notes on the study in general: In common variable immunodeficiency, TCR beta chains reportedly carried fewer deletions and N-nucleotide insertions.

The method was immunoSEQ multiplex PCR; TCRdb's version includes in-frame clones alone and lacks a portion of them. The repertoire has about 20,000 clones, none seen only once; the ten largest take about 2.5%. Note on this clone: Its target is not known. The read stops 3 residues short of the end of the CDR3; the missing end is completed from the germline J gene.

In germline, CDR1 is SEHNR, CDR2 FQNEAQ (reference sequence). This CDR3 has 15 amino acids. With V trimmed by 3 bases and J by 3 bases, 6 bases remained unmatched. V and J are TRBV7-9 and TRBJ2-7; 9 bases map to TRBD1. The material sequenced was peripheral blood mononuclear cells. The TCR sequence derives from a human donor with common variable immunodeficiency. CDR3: CASSLAGTGIYEQYF. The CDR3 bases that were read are TGTGCCAGCAGCTTGGCCGGGACAGGGATCTACGAG. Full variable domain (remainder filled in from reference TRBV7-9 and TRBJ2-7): DTGVSQNPRHKITKRGQNVTFRCDPISEHNRLYWYRQTLGQGPEFLTYFQNEAQLEKSRLLSDRFSAERPKGSFSTLEIQRTEQGDSAMYLCASSLAGTGIYEQYFGPGTRLTVT.